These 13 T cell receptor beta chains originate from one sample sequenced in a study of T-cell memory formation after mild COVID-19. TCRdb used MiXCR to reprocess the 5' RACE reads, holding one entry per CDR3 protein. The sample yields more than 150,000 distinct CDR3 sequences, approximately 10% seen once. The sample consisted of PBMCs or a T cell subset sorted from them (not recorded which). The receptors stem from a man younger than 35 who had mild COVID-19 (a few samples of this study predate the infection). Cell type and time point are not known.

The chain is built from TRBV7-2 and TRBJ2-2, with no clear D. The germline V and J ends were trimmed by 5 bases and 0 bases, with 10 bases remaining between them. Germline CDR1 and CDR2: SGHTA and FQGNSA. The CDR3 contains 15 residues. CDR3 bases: TGTGCCAGCAGCATTGACAACTCGAACACCGGGGAGCTGTTTTTT. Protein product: CASSIDNSNTGELFF.

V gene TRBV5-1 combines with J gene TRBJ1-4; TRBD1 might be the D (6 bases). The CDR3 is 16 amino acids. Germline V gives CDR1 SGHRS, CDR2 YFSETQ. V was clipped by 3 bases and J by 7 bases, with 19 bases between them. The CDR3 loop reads CASSSHEQGRGEKLFF. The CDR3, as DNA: TGCGCCAGCAGCTCCCACGAACAGGGAAGAGGTGAAAAACTGTTTTTT.

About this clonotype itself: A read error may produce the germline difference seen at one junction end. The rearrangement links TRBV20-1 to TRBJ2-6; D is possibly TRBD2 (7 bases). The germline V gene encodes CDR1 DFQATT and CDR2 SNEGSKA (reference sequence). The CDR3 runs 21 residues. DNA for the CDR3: TGCAGTGCTAGAGGGGGGGGCAGGCATACCGAGGGAAGCTCTGCGGCCAACGTCCTGACTTTC. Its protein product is CSARGGGRHTEGSSAANVLTF.

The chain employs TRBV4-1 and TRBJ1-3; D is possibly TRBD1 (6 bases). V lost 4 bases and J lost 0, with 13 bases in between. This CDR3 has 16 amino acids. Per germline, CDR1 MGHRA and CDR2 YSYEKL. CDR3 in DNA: TGCGCCAGCAGCCGACCGGGACATAGCTCTGGAAACACCATATATTTT. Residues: CASSRPGHSSGNTIYF.

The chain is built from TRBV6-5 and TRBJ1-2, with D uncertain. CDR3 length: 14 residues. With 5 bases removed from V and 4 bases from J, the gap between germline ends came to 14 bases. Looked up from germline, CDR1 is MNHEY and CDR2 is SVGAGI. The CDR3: CASSPLAGRYGYTF. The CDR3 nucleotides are TGTGCCAGCAGTCCCCTCGCTGGACGCTATGGCTACACCTTC.

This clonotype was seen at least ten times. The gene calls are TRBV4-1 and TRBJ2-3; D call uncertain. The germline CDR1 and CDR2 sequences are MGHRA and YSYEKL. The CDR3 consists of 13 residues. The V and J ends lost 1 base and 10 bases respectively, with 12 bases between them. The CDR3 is CASSQVPGGAQYF. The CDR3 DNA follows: TGCGCCAGCAGCCAAGTGCCCGGTGGTGCGCAGTATTTT.

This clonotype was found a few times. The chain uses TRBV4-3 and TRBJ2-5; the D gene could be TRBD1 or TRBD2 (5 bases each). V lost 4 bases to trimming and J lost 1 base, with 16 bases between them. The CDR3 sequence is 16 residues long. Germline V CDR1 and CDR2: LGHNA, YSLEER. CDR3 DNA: TGCGCCAGCAGCCGAAACTCGGGACGGATCCAAGAGACCCAGTACTTC. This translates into CASSRNSGRIQETQYF.

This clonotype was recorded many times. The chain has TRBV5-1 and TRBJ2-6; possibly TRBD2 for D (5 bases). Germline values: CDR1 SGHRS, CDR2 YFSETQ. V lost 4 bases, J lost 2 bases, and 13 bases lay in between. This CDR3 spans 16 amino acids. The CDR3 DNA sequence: TGCGCCAGCAGCCCGGACGGGGAAACTGGGGCCAACGTCCTGACTTTC. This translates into CASSPDGETGANVLTF.

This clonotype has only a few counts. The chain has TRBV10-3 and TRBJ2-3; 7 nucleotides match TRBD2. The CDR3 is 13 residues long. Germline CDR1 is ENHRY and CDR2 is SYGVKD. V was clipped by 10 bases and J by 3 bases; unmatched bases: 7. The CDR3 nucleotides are TGTGCCAGCTGTAGCGGGTTAACAGATACGCAGTATTTT. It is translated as CASCSGLTDTQYF.

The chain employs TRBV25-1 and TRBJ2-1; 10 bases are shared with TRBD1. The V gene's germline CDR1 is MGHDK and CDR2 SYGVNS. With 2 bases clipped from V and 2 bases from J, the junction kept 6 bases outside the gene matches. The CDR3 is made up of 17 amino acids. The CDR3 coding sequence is TGTGCCAGCAGTGAACAGGGGACAGGGGCCCCCTACAATGAGCAGTTCTTC. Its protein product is CASSEQGTGAPYNEQFF.

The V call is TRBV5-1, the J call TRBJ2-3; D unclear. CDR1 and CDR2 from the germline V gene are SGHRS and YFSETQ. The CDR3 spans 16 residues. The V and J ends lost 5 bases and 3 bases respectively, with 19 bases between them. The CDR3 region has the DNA TGCGCCAGCAGTATAGGGTCAAACCCCGGGACAGATACGCAGTATTTT. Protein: CASSIGSNPGTDTQYF. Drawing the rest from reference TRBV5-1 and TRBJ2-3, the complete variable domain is KAGVTQTPRYLIKTRGQQVTLSCSPISGHRSVSWYQQTPGQGLQFLFEYFSETQRNKGNFPGRFSGRQFSNSRSEMNVSTLELGDSALYLCASSIGSNPGTDTQYFGPGTRLTVL.

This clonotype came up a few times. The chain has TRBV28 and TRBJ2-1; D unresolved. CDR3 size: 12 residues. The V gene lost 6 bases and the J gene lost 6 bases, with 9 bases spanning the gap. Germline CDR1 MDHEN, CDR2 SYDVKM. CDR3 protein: CASRVQINEQFF. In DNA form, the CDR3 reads TGTGCCAGCAGAGTACAGATCAATGAGCAGTTCTTC. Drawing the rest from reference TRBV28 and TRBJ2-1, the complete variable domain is DVKVTQSSRYLVKRTGEKVFLECVQDMDHENMFWYRQDPGLGLRLIYFSYDVKMKEKGDIPEGYSVSREKKERFSLILESASTNQTSMYLCASRVQINEQFFGPGTRLTVL.

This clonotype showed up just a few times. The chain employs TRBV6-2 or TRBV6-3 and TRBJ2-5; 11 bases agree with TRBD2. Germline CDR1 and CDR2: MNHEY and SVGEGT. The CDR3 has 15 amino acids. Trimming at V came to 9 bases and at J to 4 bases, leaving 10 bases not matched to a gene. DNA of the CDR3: TGTGCCAGTTTCGCGGGACTAGCGGTTCCAGAGACCCAGTACTTC. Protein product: CASFAGLAVPETQYF.